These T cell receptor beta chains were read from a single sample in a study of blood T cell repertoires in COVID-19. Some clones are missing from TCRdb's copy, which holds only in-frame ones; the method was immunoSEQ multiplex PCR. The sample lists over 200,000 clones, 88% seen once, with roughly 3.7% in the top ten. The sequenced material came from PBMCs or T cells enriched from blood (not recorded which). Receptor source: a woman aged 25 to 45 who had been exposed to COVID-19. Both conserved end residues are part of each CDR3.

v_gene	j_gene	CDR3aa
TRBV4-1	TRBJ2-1	CASSQPLAHEQFF
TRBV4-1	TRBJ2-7	CASSQTTGTSYEQYF
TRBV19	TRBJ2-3	CASSMVQLAGASYTQYF
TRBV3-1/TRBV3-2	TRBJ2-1	CASSQTGGLTTYNEQFF
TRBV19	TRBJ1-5	CASSITGGNQPQHF
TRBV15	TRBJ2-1	CATSRDSGYNEQFF
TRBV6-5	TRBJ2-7	CASSYLTGVSYEQYF
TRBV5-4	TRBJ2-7	CASSSPDRLSSYEQYF
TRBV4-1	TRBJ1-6	CASSQGIRGPDLPLHF
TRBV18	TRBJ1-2	CASSPGQGYGYTF
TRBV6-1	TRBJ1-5	CASSEAVRADINQPQHF
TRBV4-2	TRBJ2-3	CASSQDLAHTDTQYF
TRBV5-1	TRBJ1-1	CASSFSSGQGTEAFF
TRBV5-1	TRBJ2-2	CASSFRQGTTGELFF
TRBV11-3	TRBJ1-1	CASSFRGSTEAFF
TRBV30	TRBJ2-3	CAWSRGFQLLDTQYF
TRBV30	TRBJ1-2	CAWLGGSGVYGYTF
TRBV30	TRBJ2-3	CAWSRGSGTDTQYF
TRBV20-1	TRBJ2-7	CSASHRAYEQYF
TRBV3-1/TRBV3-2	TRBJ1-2	CASSQPGHFNYGYTF
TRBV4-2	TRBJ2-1	CASSQDPSSSSYNEQFF
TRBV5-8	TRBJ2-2	CASSPTQVTTGELFF
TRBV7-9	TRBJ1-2	CASSGDTNYGYTF
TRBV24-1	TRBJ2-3	CATSDSSSVTDTQYF